A single sample is the source of the 23 T cell receptor beta chains below, sequenced in a study of T cell repertoires in cytomegalovirus infection. TCRdb reprocessed the reads via MiXCR and lists one record per CDR3 protein. The table includes over 100,000 distinct CDR3 sequences, about 15% detected once. Material: PBMCs. Receptor source: a human donor in good health (CMV status not recorded). Some clones in this sample may be carry-over from other donors' samples.

This clonotype was seen a few times. This chain links TRBV5-1 with TRBJ1-1; no definite D call. CDR3 length equals 14 residues. V gave up 0 bases and J gave up 3 bases, with 9 bases separating them. Germline loops: CDR1 SGHRS, CDR2 YFSETQ. CDR3 DNA sequence: TGCGCCAGCAGCTTGGGAACAACCTACACTGAAGCTTTCTTT. Its translation is CASSLGTTYTEAFF. The full variable domain, with the rest looked up from reference TRBV5-1 and TRBJ1-1, is KAGVTQTPRYLIKTRGQQVTLSCSPISGHRSVSWYQQTPGQGLQFLFEYFSETQRNKGNFPGRFSGRQFSNSRSEMNVSTLELGDSALYLCASSLGTTYTEAFFGQGTRLTVV.

This clonotype turned up a few times. This chain connects TRBV5-1 to TRBJ1-1; D is unclear. Germline V gene sequence: CDR1 SGHRS, CDR2 YFSETQ. Deletions cut 0 bases from V and 2 bases from J, with 5 bases between. The CDR3 totals 13 residues. CDR3 nucleotide sequence: TGCGCCAGCAGCTTGGGAGACAACACTGAAGCTTTCTTT. This translates into CASSLGDNTEAFF.

About this clonotype: The junction shows a germline mismatch at one end, possibly a read error. The chain employs TRBV7-2 and TRBJ2-6; tentative D call: TRBD1 (5 bases). Per germline, CDR1 SGHTA and CDR2 FQGNSA. This CDR3 comprises 15 residues. The CDR3 DNA is TGTGCCAGCAGCTTCAAAACCCCTGGGGCCAACGTTCTGACTTTC. Its protein is CASSFKTPGANVLTF.

For this clonotype: A much bigger clone sits one base away, suggesting this may be a read error. V usage is TRBV20-1 and J usage is TRBJ2-2; the match to TRBD2 covers 15 bases. Germline V lookup: CDR1 DFQATT, CDR2 SNEGSKA (reference sequence). The CDR3 covers 17 residues. The CDR3 loop reads CRALPGLAGGNTGELFF. The DNA of the CDR3 is TGCAGAGCCCTTCCGGGACTAGCGGGGGGGAACACCGGGGAGCTGTTTTTT.

The chain employs TRBV19 and TRBJ1-5; D unresolved. Germline loops: CDR1 LNHDA, CDR2 SQIVND (reference sequence). V was shortened by 5 bases and J by 10 bases, with 12 bases between the two germline ends. This CDR3 spans 12 amino acids. In DNA, the CDR3 is TGTGCCAGTAGTCCACACAAAGGACCCCAGCATTTT. This codes for CASSPHKGPQHF.

This clonotype came up many times. The V gene is TRBV7-9, the J gene TRBJ2-3; D is perhaps TRBD1 or TRBD2 (5 bases each). Germline V CDR1 and CDR2: SEHNR, FQNEAQ (reference sequence). With 4 bases removed from V and 4 bases from J, the gap between germline ends came to 9 bases. CDR3 length: 13 amino acids. The CDR3 here is CASSSRGPDTQYF. In DNA form, the CDR3 reads TGTGCCAGCAGCTCTCGGGGCCCAGATACGCAGTATTTT.

V usage is TRBV10-3 and J usage is TRBJ2-7, with 7 bases identical to TRBD1. The CDR3 has 13 residues. The V gene's germline CDR1 is ENHRY and CDR2 SYGVKD. V gave up 6 bases and J gave up 6 bases; unmatched junction bases: 8. CDR3 DNA sequence: TGTGCCATCAGGCTGACAGGGTCAGGCGAGCAGTACTTC. This gives the protein CAIRLTGSGEQYF.

This clonotype was picked up a small number of times. This chain connects TRBV6-6 to TRBJ2-7; D gene uncertain. CDR3 length: 17 residues. The V end was cut by 3 bases, the J end by 2 bases, with 20 bases between. Germline assignment: CDR1 MNHNY and CDR2 SVGAGI (reference sequence). The CDR3 nucleotides read TGTGCCAGCAGTTATCGGGTGGCCCCAAACTTAGCCTACGAGCAGTACTTC. This encodes CASSYRVAPNLAYEQYF.

As regards this clonotype: A much more abundant neighbour one base away suggests this may be a read error. The chain carries TRBV7-3 and TRBJ2-2; TRBD2 aligns across 7 bases. Per germline, CDR1 SGHTA and CDR2 FQGTGA. CDR3 size: 16 residues. V lost 11 bases and J lost 0; bases outside the gene matches: 12. CDR3 nucleotides: TGTGCCGGCTCCCTGGCGGGACTATCGAACACCGGGGAGCTGTTTTTT. This gives the protein CAGSLAGLSNTGELFF.

This clonotype was found many times. An end of the junction differs from the germline gene, which may be a read error. The chain couples TRBV5-1 to TRBJ2-1, with D perhaps matching TRBD1 or TRBD2 (6 bases each). The germline V gene has CDR1 SGHRS and CDR2 YFSETQ. There are 15 residues in the CDR3. CDR3 protein: CASRLEGGRGNEQFF. The CDR3 coding sequence is TGCGCCAGCAGATTGGAGGGGGGCAGGGGCAATGAGCAGTTCTTC.

This clonotype was counted at least ten times. The chain has TRBV7-6 and TRBJ1-5; D gene unclear. The CDR3 runs to 12 residues. V was cut by 6 bases and J by 4 bases, with 7 bases left in between. The germline gives CDR1 SGHVS, CDR2 FNYEAQ. The CDR3: CASSLPNQPQHF. CDR3 coding DNA: TGTGCCAGCAGTCTCCCTAATCAGCCCCAGCATTTT.

This clonotype appeared a few times. The chain recombines TRBV28 with TRBJ2-3; 9 bases align to TRBD1. With V trimmed by 6 bases and J by 5 bases, 12 bases remained unmatched. The CDR3 length is 16 residues. Germline CDR1 is MDHEN and CDR2 is SYDVKM. The DNA for the CDR3 is TGTGCCAGCAGAAGAGCCGGGACAGGGTATATAGATACGCAGTATTTT. Its protein is CASRRAGTGYIDTQYF.

The chain combines TRBV7-9 with TRBJ1-1, with D unresolved. The CDR3 loop spans 13 amino acids. Germline CDR1 SEHNR, CDR2 FQNEAQ (reference sequence). Trimming took 5 bases from V and 1 from J, leaving 8 bases between them. The chain's CDR3 is CASSIRENTEAFF. The CDR3 nucleotides are TGTGCCAGCAGCATCCGAGAGAACACTGAAGCTTTCTTT.

This clonotype has ten or more counts. This sequence joins TRBV7-2 and TRBJ1-5; no reliable D call. Trimming took 4 bases from V and 0 from J, leaving 1 base between them. CDR3 size: 12 residues. Germline V gene data show CDR1 as SGHTA and CDR2 as FQGNSA. The chain's CDR3 is CASSYSNQPQHF. CDR3 coding DNA: TGTGCCAGCAGCTATAGCAATCAGCCCCAGCATTTT.

The chain employs TRBV19 and TRBJ2-6; a weak D match, TRBD2 (5 bases). This CDR3 has 15 amino acids. V lost 7 bases to trimming and J lost 0 bases, with 10 bases between them. Per the germline V gene, CDR1 is LNHDA and CDR2 is SQIVND (reference sequence). The CDR3 loop is CASIRDTSGANVLTF. The CDR3 bases are TGTGCCAGTATCCGGGATACCTCTGGGGCCAACGTCCTGACTTTC.

This clonotype occurred many times. The V gene is TRBV20-1, the J gene TRBJ2-7; 9 bases are shared with TRBD2. Unmatched junction bases numbered 13, after V lost 8 bases and J lost 5 bases. The CDR3 consists of 14 residues. Germline CDR1 reads DFQATT; CDR2 reads SNEGSKA (reference sequence). CDR3 in amino acids: CSSNSGGALNEQYF. CDR3 bases: TGCAGTTCTAATAGCGGGGGCGCCTTGAACGAGCAGTACTTC.

This clonotype came up many times. This chain joins TRBV19 and TRBJ1-6; D ambiguous. CDR1 is LNHDA, CDR2 SQIVND, per germline (reference sequence). The CDR3 is 14 amino acids. Between the trimmed V and J ends, which lost 7 bases and 7 bases, there was a span of 14 bases. In DNA, the CDR3 is TGTGCCAGTACTTATGGGGAAGAAAATTCACCCCTCCACTTT. As protein: CASTYGEENSPLHF.

This clonotype has just a few counts. The chain has TRBV2 and TRBJ1-3; 7 bases are a match to TRBD1. Trimming removed 5 bases from V and 2 bases from J; junction bases left unmatched: 3. The germline V gene has CDR1 SNHLY and CDR2 FYNNEI. The CDR3 consists of 14 residues. The CDR3 here is CASSPDRAGNTIYF. The DNA of the CDR3 is TGTGCCAGCAGTCCTGACAGGGCTGGAAACACCATATATTTT.

This chain joins TRBV10-3 and TRBJ2-1; 8 nucleotides agree with TRBD1. CDR1 ENHRY and CDR2 SYGVKD come from the germline V gene. Losses at the gene ends were 6 bases for V and 5 bases for J; bases not matched to a gene: 9. The CDR3 totals 15 residues. The DNA for the CDR3 is TGTGCCATCAGGAACGGACAGGGAAGGAACAATGAGCAGTTCTTC. Its protein is CAIRNGQGRNNEQFF.

This chain connects TRBV29-1 to TRBJ2-3, with TRBD2 matching over 8 bases. J gave up 5 bases and V 8 bases, and 12 bases lay outside the gene matches. From germline, CDR1 is SQVTM and CDR2 ANQGSEA. The CDR3 totals 14 residues. CDR3 coding DNA: TGCAGCTCGTCGGGGGGGCCGTTCAGAGATACGCAGTATTTT. Amino acids: CSSSGGPFRDTQYF.

This clonotype occurred many times. The V call is TRBV2, the J call TRBJ2-1, with D possibly TRBD1 on 5 matching bases. From germline, CDR1 is SNHLY and CDR2 FYNNEI. The V gene lost 2 bases and the J gene lost 9 bases, with 8 bases spanning the gap. This CDR3 has 12 amino acids. The CDR3 region is CASSEQGIEQFF. CDR3 sequence (DNA): TGTGCCAGCAGTGAACAGGGTATTGAGCAGTTCTTC.

The gene calls are TRBV9 and TRBJ1-1; TRBD1 might be the D (5 bases). The CDR3 spans 13 residues. Per germline, CDR1 SGDLS and CDR2 YYNGEE. V shed 4 bases and J shed 3 bases, with 10 bases lying between them. CDR3 residues: CASSPRGDTEAFF. The CDR3 DNA reads TGTGCCAGCAGCCCGCGGGGGGACACTGAAGCTTTCTTT.

This clonotype was observed at least ten times. This chain joins TRBV7-3 and TRBJ2-2; TRBD1 or TRBD2 may be the D gene (6 bases each). Trimming pared 3 bases from V and 7 bases from J, leaving 15 bases between. The V gene's germline CDR1 is SGHTA and CDR2 FQGTGA. The CDR3 spans 15 residues. The CDR3 here is CASSLMGGRSGELFF. CDR3 nucleotide sequence: TGTGCCAGCAGCTTGATGGGGGGCCGTAGCGGGGAGCTGTTTTTT.